Each of the 21 T cell receptor beta chains below was sequenced from the same sample in a study of T cell responses to AZD1222 COVID-19 vaccine. Libraries were prepared by immunoSEQ multiplex PCR; TCRdb keeps only in-frame clonotypes and omits some of them. The repertoire holds approximately 150,000 clones, roughly 87% seen once, with over 1% in the top ten. The sample in question was peripheral blood, obtained 28 days after the second AZD1222 dose. These receptor sequences come from an adult who received the AZD1222 COVID-19 vaccine.

The gene calls are TRBV5-6 and TRBJ2-7; 9 nucleotides agree with TRBD1. The ends lost 4 bases at V and 4 bases at J; junction bases unmatched: 9. Germline lookup yields CDR1 SGHDT and CDR2 YYEEEE. This CDR3 is 15 amino acids long. The CDR3 here is CASSNTGQGRYEQYF. DNA for the CDR3: TGTGCCAGCAGCAATACGGGACAGGGCAGGTACGAGCAGTACTTC.

The chain carries TRBV9 and TRBJ2-2, with 10 bases lining up with TRBD2. This CDR3 region has 16 residues. V lost 4 bases, J lost 1 base, and 4 bases stayed unmatched. Per the germline V gene, CDR1 is SGDLS and CDR2 is YYNGEE. As DNA, the CDR3 is TGTGCCAGCAGCCCTCGGACTAGCGGGAACACCGGGGAGCTGTTTTTT. Protein: CASSPRTSGNTGELFF.

The sample holds one count of this clone. The genes are TRBV29-1 and TRBJ2-1, with D tentatively TRBD2 (5 bases). This CDR3 comprises 10 residues. Germline V lookup: CDR1 SQVTM, CDR2 ANQGSEA. V lost 4 bases and J lost 8, with 6 bases in between. CDR3 region: CSVGGDEQFF. In DNA form, the CDR3 reads TGCAGCGTTGGGGGAGATGAGCAGTTCTTC.

The gene calls are TRBV7-2 and TRBJ2-7; D remains unclear. Per germline, CDR1 SGHTA and CDR2 FQGNSA. The CDR3 totals 12 residues. V lost 8 bases to trimming and J lost 0 bases, with 8 bases between them. DNA for the CDR3: TGTGCCAGCTCCGCAGGCTCCTACGAGCAGTACTTC. Its translation is CASSAGSYEQYF.

The J gene is TRBJ1-6, the V gene TRBV2, with 8 bases that match TRBD1. Losses at the gene ends were 6 bases for V and 6 bases for J; bases not matched to a gene: 7. The CDR3 consists of 15 residues. CDR1 is SNHLY and CDR2 is FYNNEI in the germline V gene. The CDR3 is CASSPYRGSNSPLHF. The CDR3 DNA follows: TGTGCCAGCAGCCCCTACAGGGGGTCTAATTCACCCCTCCACTTT.

This clone was picked up one time. The chain employs TRBV7-6 and TRBJ2-3; D unresolved. The CDR3 covers 16 residues. Trimming removed 6 bases at V and 4 bases at J, with 20 bases between. Per germline, CDR1 SGHVS and CDR2 FNYEAQ. CDR3 amino acids: CASSLRRSRGADTQYF. In nucleotides, the CDR3 is TGTGCCAGCAGTTTGCGCCGGAGCAGAGGTGCAGATACGCAGTATTTT. Full variable domain (missing parts from reference TRBV7-6 and TRBJ2-3): GAGVSQSPRYKVTKRGQDVALRCDPISGHVSLYWYRQALGQGPEFLTYFNYEAQQDKSGLPNDRFSAERPEGSISTLTIQRTEQRDSAMYRCASSLRRSRGADTQYFGPGTRLTVL.

This clone was counted once. This chain uses TRBV15 with TRBJ1-5; 9 nucleotides match TRBD1. CDR1 is LNHNV and CDR2 is YYDKDF in the germline V gene (reference sequence). The CDR3 has 17 amino acids. After removal of 1 base from V and 3 bases from J, the junction contained 7 bases not matched to a gene. CDR3 sequence: CATSRGRQGVYNQPQHF. The CDR3 bases are TGTGCCACCAGCAGAGGGAGACAGGGGGTATACAATCAGCCCCAGCATTTT. The full variable domain, completed using reference TRBV15 and TRBJ1-5, is DAMVIQNPRYQVTQFGKPVTLSCSQTLNHNVMYWYQQKSSQAPKLLFHYYDKDFNNEADTPDNFQSRRPNTSFCFLDIRSPGLGDTAMYLCATSRGRQGVYNQPQHFGDGTRLSIL.

The chain is built from TRBV2 and TRBJ1-5; 9 positions agree with TRBD1. The CDR3 has 17 residues. V lost 4 bases to trimming and J lost 0 bases; unmatched junction nucleotides: 7. Per germline, CDR1 SNHLY and CDR2 FYNNEI. Here the CDR3 reads CASSVRQGVFSNQPQHF. The DNA of the CDR3 is TGTGCCAGCAGTGTACGACAGGGGGTATTTAGCAATCAGCCCCAGCATTTT.

This sequence joins TRBV6-6 and TRBJ1-1, with D possibly being TRBD1 (5 bases). The CDR3 has 13 amino acids. V was cut by 10 bases and J by 4 bases, with 16 bases left in between. Germline assignment: CDR1 MNHNY and CDR2 SVGAGI (reference sequence). CDR3 residues: CATQGPTGTEAFF. The CDR3 DNA reads as TGTGCCACCCAGGGTCCCACGGGCACTGAAGCTTTCTTT.

This clone was detected only once. The chain combines TRBV29-1 with TRBJ2-2; D unclear. The CDR3 length is 12 residues. The V end lost 5 bases, the J end lost 1 base, and 5 bases lay between the germline ends. Per the germline V gene, CDR1 is SQVTM and CDR2 is ANQGSEA. The DNA for the CDR3 is TGCAGCGTTTGGGTGAACACCGGGGAGCTGTTTTTT. Amino acid sequence: CSVWVNTGELFF.

This clone was seen only a few times. The same CDR3 arises from other DNA sequences in this sample as well. The rearrangement links TRBV2 to TRBJ1-1, with 7 positions matching TRBD1. V lost 5 bases to trimming and J lost 3 bases; unmatched junction nucleotides: 3. Germline V gene sequence: CDR1 SNHLY, CDR2 FYNNEI. The CDR3 contains 13 residues. This CDR3 is CASSPGGYTEAFF. In DNA form, the CDR3 reads TGTGCCAGCAGTCCAGGGGGGTACACTGAAGCTTTCTTT.

The chain employs TRBV5-1 and TRBJ2-2; D gene uncertain. Between the trimmed V and J ends, which lost 2 bases and 4 bases, there was a span of 6 bases. The CDR3 has 13 amino acids. The germline V gene has CDR1 SGHRS and CDR2 YFSETQ. CDR3 amino acids: CASSFTGTGELFF. The CDR3 DNA reads TGCGCCAGCAGCTTTACGGGCACCGGGGAGCTGTTTTTT.

Only a few counts were recorded for this clone. CDR3: CASSSDRGFYEQYF. The CDR3 DNA sequence: TGTGCCAGCAGCTCGGACAGGGGGTTCTACGAGCAGTACTTC. The rearrangement uses TRBV7-2 and TRBJ2-7, with TRBD1 matching 10 bases. This CDR3 spans 14 amino acids. V lost 4 bases and J lost 3; bases outside the gene matches: 3. Germline CDR1 SGHTA, CDR2 FQGNSA.

This clone was picked up a small number of times. The chain couples TRBV6-5 to TRBJ1-1; D is uncertain. The CDR3 length is 13 residues. V lost 7 bases and J 1 base, leaving 10 bases between the germline ends. CDR1 is MNHEY, CDR2 SVGAGI, per germline. DNA of the CDR3: TGTGCCAGCACTCTTAGGAAGAACACTGAAGCTTTCTTT. It encodes CASTLRKNTEAFF.

The V gene is TRBV15, the J gene TRBJ2-5, with D hard to call. Germline CDR1 is LNHNV and CDR2 is YYDKDF (reference sequence). With 0 bases removed from V and 13 bases from J, the gap between germline ends came to 15 bases. The CDR3 runs 13 residues. The CDR3 sequence is CATSRDEAPPWYF. CDR3 coding DNA: TGTGCCACCAGCAGAGACGAAGCGCCCCCATGGTACTTC.

This clone has a single count. The chain has TRBV4-1 and TRBJ1-4; the D gene is possibly TRBD1 (5 bases). The germline gives CDR1 MGHRA, CDR2 YSYEKL. V shed 1 base and J shed 4 bases, with 19 bases lying between them. This CDR3 is 18 amino acids long. The CDR3, as DNA: TGCGCCAGCAGCCAAGCGTGGATCGGGGGGTTGGGTAATGAAAAACTGTTTTTT. Translating it yields CASSQAWIGGLGNEKLFF.

The chain has TRBV5-6 and TRBJ1-6, with no clear D. Trimming removed 2 bases at V and 10 bases at J, with 7 bases between. CDR1 SGHDT and CDR2 YYEEEE come from the germline V gene. This CDR3 has 12 residues. The CDR3 loop is CASSLTGSPLHF. The CDR3 bases are TGTGCCAGCAGCTTAACTGGATCACCCCTCCACTTT.

The chain employs TRBV5-4 and TRBJ2-5, with 8 bases that match TRBD1. The CDR3 consists of 15 residues. After removal of 4 bases from V and 5 bases from J, the junction contained 10 bases not matched to a gene. Germline assignment: CDR1 SGHNT and CDR2 YYREEE (reference sequence). CDR3 protein: CASSRAQGAGETQYF. The CDR3 nucleotides read TGTGCCAGCAGCAGGGCTCAGGGGGCGGGGGAGACCCAGTACTTC.

The chain employs TRBV4-1 and TRBJ2-7, with D uncertain. The length of the CDR3 is 13 residues. Trimming cost V 4 bases and J 1 base, with 8 bases left between them. CDR1 is MGHRA and CDR2 is YSYEKL in the germline V gene. The DNA for the CDR3 is TGCGCCAGCAGCCCCGATCGATCCTACGAGCAGTACTTC. It translates to CASSPDRSYEQYF.

The CDR3 bases are TGTGCCAGCAGTCCTCCTCACACAGGGGATGACACTGAAGCTTTCTTT. This translates into CASSPPHTGDDTEAFF. The V and J genes are TRBV2 and TRBJ1-1; 7 bases agree with TRBD1. This CDR3 spans 16 amino acids. Trimming cost V 5 bases and J 3 bases; bases outside gene matches: 12. Per the germline V gene, CDR1 is SNHLY and CDR2 is FYNNEI. The full variable domain, completed using reference TRBV2 and TRBJ1-1, is EPEVTQTPSHQVTQMGQEVILRCVPISNHLYFYWYRQILGQKVEFLVSFYNNEISEKSEIFDDQFSVERPDGSNFTLKIRSTKLEDSAMYFCASSPPHTGDDTEAFFGQGTRLTVV.

For this clone: Other DNA sequences from this sample encode an identical CDR3 as well. The chain links TRBV19 to TRBJ1-5; D is ambiguous. The V end was cut by 3 bases, the J end by 7 bases, with 7 bases between. CDR1 and CDR2 from the germline V gene are LNHDA and SQIVND (reference sequence). CDR3 length: 12 amino acids. CDR3 sequence: CASSIGGQPQHF. The DNA for the CDR3 is TGTGCCAGTAGTATCGGAGGGCAGCCCCAGCATTTT.